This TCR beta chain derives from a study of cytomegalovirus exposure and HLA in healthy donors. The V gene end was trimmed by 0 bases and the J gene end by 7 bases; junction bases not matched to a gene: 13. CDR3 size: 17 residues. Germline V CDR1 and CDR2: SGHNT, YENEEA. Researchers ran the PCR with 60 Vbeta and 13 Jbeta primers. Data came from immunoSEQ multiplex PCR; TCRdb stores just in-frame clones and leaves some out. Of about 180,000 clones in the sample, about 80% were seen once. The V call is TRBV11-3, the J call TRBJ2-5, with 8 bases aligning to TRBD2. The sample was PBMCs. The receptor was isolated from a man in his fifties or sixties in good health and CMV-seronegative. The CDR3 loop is CASSLEGAGAGGGTQYF. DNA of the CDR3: TGTGCCAGCAGCTTAGAGGGGGCCGGGGCGGGAGGAGGGACCCAGTACTTC. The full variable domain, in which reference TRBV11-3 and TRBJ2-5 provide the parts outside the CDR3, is EAGVVQSPRYKIIEKKQPVAFWCNPISGHNTLYWYLQNLGQGPELLIRYENEEAVDDSQLPKDRFSAERLKGVDSTLKIQPAELGDSAVYLCASSLEGAGAGGGTQYFGPGTRLLVL.